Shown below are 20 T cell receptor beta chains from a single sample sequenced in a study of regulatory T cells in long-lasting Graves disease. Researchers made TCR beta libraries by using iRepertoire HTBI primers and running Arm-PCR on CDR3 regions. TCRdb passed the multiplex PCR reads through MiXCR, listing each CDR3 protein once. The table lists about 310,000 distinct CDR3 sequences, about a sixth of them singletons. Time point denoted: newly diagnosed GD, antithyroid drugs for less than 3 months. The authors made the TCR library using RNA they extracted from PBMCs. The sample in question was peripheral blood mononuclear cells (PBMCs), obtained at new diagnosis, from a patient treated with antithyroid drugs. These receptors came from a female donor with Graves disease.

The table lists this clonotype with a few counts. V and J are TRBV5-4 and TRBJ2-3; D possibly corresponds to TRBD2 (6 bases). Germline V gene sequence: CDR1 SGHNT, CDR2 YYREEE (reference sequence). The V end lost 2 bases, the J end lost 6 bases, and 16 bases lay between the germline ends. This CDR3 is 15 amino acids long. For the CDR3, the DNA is TGTGCCAGCAGCTTACGGGACTGGACACGTGATACGCAGTATTTT. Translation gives CASSLRDWTRDTQYF. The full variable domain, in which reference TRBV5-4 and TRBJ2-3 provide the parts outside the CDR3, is ETGVTQSPTHLIKTRGQQVTLRCSSQSGHNTVSWYQQALGQGPQFIFQYYREEENGRGNFPPRFSGLQFPNYSSELNVNALELDDSALYLCASSLRDWTRDTQYFGPGTRLTVL.

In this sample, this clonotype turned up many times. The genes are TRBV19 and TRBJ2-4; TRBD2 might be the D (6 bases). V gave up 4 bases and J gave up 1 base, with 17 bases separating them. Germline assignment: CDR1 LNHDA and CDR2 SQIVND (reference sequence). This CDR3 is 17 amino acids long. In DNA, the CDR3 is TGTGCCAGTAGTACCCGTGGGGCGGGGCAGGCCAAAAACATTCAGTACTTC. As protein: CASSTRGAGQAKNIQYF. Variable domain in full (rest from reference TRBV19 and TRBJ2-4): DGGITQSPKYLFRKEGQNVTLSCEQNLNHDAMYWYRQDPGQGLRLIYYSQIVNDFQKGDIAEGYSVSREKKESFPLTVTSAQKNPTAFYLCASSTRGAGQAKNIQYFGAGTRLSVL.

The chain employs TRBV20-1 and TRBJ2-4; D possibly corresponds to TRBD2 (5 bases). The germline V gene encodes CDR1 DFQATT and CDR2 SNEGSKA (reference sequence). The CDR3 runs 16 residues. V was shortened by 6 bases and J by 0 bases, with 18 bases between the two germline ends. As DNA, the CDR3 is TGCAGTGCCTCGCGGACGGGAAGGGTAGCCAAAAACATTCAGTACTTC. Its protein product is CSASRTGRVAKNIQYF.

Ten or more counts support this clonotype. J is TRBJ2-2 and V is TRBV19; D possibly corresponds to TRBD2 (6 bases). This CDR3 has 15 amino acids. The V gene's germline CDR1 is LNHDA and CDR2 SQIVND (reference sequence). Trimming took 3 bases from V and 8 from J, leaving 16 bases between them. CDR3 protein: CASSIGGASLGELFF. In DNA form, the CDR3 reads TGTGCCAGTAGTATCGGAGGGGCGTCGTTAGGGGAGCTGTTTTTT.

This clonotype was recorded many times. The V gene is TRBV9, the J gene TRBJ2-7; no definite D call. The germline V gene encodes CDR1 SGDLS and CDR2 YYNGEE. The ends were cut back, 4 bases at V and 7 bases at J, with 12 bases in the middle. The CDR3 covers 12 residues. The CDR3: CASSRGGGEQYF. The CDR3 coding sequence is TGTGCCAGCAGCCGAGGCGGTGGGGAGCAGTACTTC.

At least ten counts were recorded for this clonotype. The CDR3 sequence: CASSPWGSGNTIYF. In DNA, the CDR3 is TGTGCCAGCAGTCCCTGGGGCTCTGGAAACACCATATATTTT. The rearrangement links TRBV27 to TRBJ1-3; D is undetermined. V lost 5 bases and J lost 0, with 8 bases in between. The CDR3 runs 14 residues. The germline gives CDR1 MNHEY, CDR2 SMNVEV (reference sequence).

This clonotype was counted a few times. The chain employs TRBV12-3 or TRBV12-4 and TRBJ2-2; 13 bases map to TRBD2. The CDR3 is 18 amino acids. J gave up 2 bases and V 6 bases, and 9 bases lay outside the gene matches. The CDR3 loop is CASRGSTSGRTNTGELFF. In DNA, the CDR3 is TGTGCCAGCAGGGGCTCGACTAGCGGGAGGACCAACACCGGGGAGCTGTTTTTT.

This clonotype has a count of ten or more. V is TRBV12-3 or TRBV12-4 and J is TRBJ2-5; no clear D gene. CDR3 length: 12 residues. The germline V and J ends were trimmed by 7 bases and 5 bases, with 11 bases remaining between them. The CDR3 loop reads CASTSARETQYF. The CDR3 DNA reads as TGTGCCAGCACCTCGGCGCGGGAGACCCAGTACTTC.

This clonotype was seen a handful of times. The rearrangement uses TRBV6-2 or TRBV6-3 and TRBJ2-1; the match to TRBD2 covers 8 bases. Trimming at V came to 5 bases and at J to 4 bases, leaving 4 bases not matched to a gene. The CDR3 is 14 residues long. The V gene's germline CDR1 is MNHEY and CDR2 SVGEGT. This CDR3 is CASSHTSGYNEQFF. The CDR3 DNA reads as TGTGCCAGCAGTCACACTAGCGGTTACAATGAGCAGTTCTTC.

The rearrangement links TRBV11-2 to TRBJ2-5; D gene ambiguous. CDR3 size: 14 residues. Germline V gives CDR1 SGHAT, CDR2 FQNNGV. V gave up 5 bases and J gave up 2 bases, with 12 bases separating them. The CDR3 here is CASSRELRQETQYF. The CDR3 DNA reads TGTGCCAGCAGCCGTGAGCTTCGACAAGAGACCCAGTACTTC.

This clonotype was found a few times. In nucleotides, the CDR3 is TGTGCCAGCAGTTCAGTCCCTAGCGGCCGTCCGATTAGGGACAATGAGCAGTTCTTC. This translates into CASSSVPSGRPIRDNEQFF. V and J are TRBV5-6 and TRBJ2-1, with 7 bases that match TRBD2. The CDR3 is 19 residues long. The V and J ends lost 5 bases and 5 bases, in that order; junction bases with no gene match: 22. The germline V gene encodes CDR1 SGHDT and CDR2 YYEEEE.

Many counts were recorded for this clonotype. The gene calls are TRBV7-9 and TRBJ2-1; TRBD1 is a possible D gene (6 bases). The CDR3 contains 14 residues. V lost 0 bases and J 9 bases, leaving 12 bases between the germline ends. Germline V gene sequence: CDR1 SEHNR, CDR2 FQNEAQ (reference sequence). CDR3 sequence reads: CASSLARGFTEQFF. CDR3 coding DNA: TGTGCCAGCAGCTTAGCCAGGGGCTTTACTGAGCAGTTCTTC.

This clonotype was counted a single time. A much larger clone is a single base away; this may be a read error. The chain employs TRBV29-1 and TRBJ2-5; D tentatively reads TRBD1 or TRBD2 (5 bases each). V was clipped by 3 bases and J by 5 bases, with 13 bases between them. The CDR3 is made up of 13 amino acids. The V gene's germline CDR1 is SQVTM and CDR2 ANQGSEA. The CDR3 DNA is TGCAGCGTTGAGAAGGGGAGATGGGAGACCCAGTACTTC. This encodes CSVEKGRWETQYF.

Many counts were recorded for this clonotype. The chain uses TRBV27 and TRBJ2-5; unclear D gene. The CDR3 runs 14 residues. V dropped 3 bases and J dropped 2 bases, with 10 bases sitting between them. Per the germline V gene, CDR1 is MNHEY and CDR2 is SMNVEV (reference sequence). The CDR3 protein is CASSFSGSQETQYF. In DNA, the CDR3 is TGTGCCAGCAGTTTCTCTGGGTCTCAAGAGACCCAGTACTTC.

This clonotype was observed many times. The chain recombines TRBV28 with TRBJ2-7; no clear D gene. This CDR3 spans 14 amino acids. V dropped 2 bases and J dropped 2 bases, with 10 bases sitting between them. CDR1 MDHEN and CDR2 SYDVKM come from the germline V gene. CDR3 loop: CASSLAVGAYEQYF. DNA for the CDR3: TGTGCCAGCAGTTTAGCGGTCGGAGCCTACGAGCAGTACTTC.

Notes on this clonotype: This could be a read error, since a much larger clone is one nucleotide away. The CDR3 sequence is CASRQKAGGFTDTQYF. CDR3 bases: TGTGCCAGCAGACAAAAAGCGGGAGGGTTCACAGATACGCAGTATTTT. The chain has TRBV3-1 and TRBJ2-3; 10 bases are a match to TRBD2. Germline CDR1 LGHDT, CDR2 YNNKEL (reference sequence). This CDR3 is 16 amino acids long. V was clipped by 6 bases and J by 2 bases; unmatched bases: 8.

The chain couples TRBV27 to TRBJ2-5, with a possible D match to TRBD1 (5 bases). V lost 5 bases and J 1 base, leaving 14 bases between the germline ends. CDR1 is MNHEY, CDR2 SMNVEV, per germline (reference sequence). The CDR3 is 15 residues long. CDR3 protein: CASSIAGRRQETQYF. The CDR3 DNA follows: TGTGCCAGCAGTATTGCAGGGCGCCGCCAAGAGACCCAGTACTTC.

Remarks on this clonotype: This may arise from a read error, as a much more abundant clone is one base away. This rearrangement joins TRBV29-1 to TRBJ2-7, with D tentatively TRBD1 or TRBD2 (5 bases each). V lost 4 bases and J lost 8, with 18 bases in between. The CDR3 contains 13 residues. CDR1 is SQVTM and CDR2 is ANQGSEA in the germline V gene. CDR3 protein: CSVVGDGRYKQYF. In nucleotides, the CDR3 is TGCAGCGTTGTAGGGGACGGACGATACAAGCAGTACTTC.

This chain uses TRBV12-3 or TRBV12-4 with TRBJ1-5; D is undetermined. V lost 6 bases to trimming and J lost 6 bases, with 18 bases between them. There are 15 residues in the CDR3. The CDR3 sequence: CASSPEGMRIQPQHF. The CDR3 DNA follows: TGTGCCAGCAGCCCAGAGGGTATGAGGATTCAGCCCCAGCATTTT.

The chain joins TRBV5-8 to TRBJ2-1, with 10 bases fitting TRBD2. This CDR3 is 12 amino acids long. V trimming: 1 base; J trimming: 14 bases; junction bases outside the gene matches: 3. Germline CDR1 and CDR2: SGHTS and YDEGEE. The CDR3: CASSLTSGIEFF. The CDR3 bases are TGTGCCAGCAGCTTGACTAGCGGGATAGAGTTCTTC.